This TCR beta chain is from a study of T cell responses to AZD1222 COVID-19 vaccine. General study results and limits: Scientists sampled the repertoires only once the peak T cell response had passed. The study reported that nearly half of spike-specific TCRs target unmutated variant regions.

Details on this clone: The target antigen is unknown.

Sequenced by immunoSEQ multiplex PCR; TCRdb stores in-frame clones only, minus some. In the table there are some 170,000 clones, about 90% of which are singletons. The clonotype originates from an adult who received the MenACWY meningococcal vaccine as a control. The sample was peripheral blood, taken 28 days after the second dose of the MenACWY control vaccine.

CDR3 in amino acids: CASSQVPRVEAFF. CDR3 nucleotides: TGTGCCAGCAGCCAGGTTCCCAGGGTTGAAGCTTTCTTT. The chain uses TRBV28 and TRBJ1-1, with D possibly TRBD1 on 5 matching bases. Between the trimmed V and J ends, which lost 6 bases and 7 bases, there was a span of 15 bases. From germline, CDR1 is MDHEN and CDR2 SYDVKM. This CDR3 region has 13 residues.